The present TCR beta chain was sequenced within a study of breast tumors, draining lymph nodes, adjacent tissues (TCRdb year 2016). A note on the overall study: Breast cancer patients provided tumor, adjacent nontumor tissue and axillary lymph nodes, and the study compared the TCR beta repertoires across these three sources. In human breast cancer, the study set out to evaluate how tumor, surrounding tissue and draining lymph node repertoires relate to one another and whether T cells may move between these sites.

Remarks on this clonotype: No antigen is known for it. Base qualities are not recorded, but no much larger clone differs from it by a single base.

Overall results and qualifications from the work: The conclusion that tumor T cells originate in lymph nodes was framed as consistent with a hypothesis rather than directly demonstrated. The data were considered consistent with most tumor T cells being derived from the lymph node and subsequently expanding within tumor tissue. Tumor T-cell repertoires showed less diversity than lymph node repertoires and more diversity than nontumor tissue repertoires, and tumor T-cell repertoires showed preferential V and J gene usage. In luminal-like breast cancer, tumor and nontumor tissue repertoires resembled each other significantly more than in basal-like breast cancer.

For sequencing, an Illumina HiSeq 2000 was employed. Multiplex PCR amplification was used to generate the TCR beta chain libraries. The amplified TCR beta chain products were analyzed by high-throughput sequencing. The public reads were reprocessed in TCRdb via fastp at Q25 and MiXCR, keeping in-frame beta chains. Entries are consolidated by CDR3 protein sequence, retaining the most common genes and DNA. This sample is represented by 24,000 or so distinct CDR3 sequences; roughly a quarter of them were singletons. The ten largest clonotypes hold roughly 14% of the sample. V drops 3 bases and J drops 6 bases, leaving 3 bases in between. In the germline V gene (reference sequence), CDR1 corresponds to DFQATT and CDR2 to SNEGSKA. Including cysteine and phenylalanine, the CDR3 has 11 amino acids. Just CDR3 DNA is preserved here, 33 bases in frame from base 1.

Rearrangement joined TRBV20-1 to TRBJ1-6; the D gene remains uncertain. The sequencing input was breast tumor tissue. This TCR was sampled from a female donor with breast cancer. Some clones in this sample may be carry-over from other donors' samples. CDR3 reads: CSARANSPLHF. The base sequence is TGCAGTGCTAGGGCTAATTCACCCCTCCACTTT.